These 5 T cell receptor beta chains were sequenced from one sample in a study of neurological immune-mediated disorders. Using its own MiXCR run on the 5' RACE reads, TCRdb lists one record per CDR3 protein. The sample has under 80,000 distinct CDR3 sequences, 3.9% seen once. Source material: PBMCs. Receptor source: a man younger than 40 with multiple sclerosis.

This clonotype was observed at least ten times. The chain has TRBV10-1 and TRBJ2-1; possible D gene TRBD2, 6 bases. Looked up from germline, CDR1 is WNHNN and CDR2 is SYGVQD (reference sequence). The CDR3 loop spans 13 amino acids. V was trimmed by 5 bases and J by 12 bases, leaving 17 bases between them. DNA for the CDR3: TGCGCCAGCAGTACGACTAGTGCCCTTGGGCAGTTCTTC. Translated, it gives CASSTTSALGQFF.

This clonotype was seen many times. The DNA of the CDR3 is TGTGCCAGCAGTGAATCCCTTACTTACAATGAGCAGTTCTTC. Amino acid sequence: CASSESLTYNEQFF. This rearrangement joins TRBV6-1 to TRBJ2-1; D is ambiguous. Trimming cost V 2 bases and J 4 bases, with 9 bases left between them. Germline values: CDR1 MNHNS, CDR2 SASEGT. The CDR3 is 14 amino acids.

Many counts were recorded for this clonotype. The chain's CDR3 is CASSLDQTNTEAFF. DNA for the CDR3: TGTGCCAGCAGCTTAGACCAAACGAACACTGAAGCTTTCTTT. The chain has TRBV7-9 and TRBJ1-1, with D uncertain. The V and J ends lost 1 base and 1 base respectively, with 7 bases between them. The CDR3 loop spans 14 amino acids. The germline V gene has CDR1 SEHNR and CDR2 FQNEAQ (reference sequence). The full variable domain, its missing parts supplied by reference TRBV7-9 and TRBJ1-1, is DTGVSQNPRHKITKRGQNVTFRCDPISEHNRLYWYRQTLGQGPEFLTYFQNEAQLEKSRLLSDRFSAERPKGSFSTLEIQRTEQGDSAMYLCASSLDQTNTEAFFGQGTRLTVV.

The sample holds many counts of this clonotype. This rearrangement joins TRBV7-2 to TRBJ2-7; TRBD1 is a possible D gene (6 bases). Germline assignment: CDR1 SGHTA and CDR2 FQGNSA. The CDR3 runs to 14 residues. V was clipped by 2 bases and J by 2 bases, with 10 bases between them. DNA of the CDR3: TGTGCCAGCAGCTTACAGGGGACACCCTACGAGCAGTACTTC. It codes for CASSLQGTPYEQYF.

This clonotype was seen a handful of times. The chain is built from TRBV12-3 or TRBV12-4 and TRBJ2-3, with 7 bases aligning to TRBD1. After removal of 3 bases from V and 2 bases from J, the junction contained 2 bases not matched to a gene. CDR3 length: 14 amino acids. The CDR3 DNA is TGTGCCAGCAGTTTGCAGGGGGACACAGATACGCAGTATTTT. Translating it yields CASSLQGDTDTQYF.